The 5 T cell receptor beta chains presented below share a single source sample, sequenced in a study of cytomegalovirus exposure and HLA in healthy donors. Primers: 60 Vbeta forward and 13 Jbeta reverse. Clones were sequenced by immunoSEQ multiplex PCR, and TCRdb holds only the in-frame ones, with some missing. The sample lists 200,000 or so clones, 78% occurring once. The specimen sequenced was PBMCs. The origin of the receptors is a woman aged 25 to 39 in good health and CMV-seropositive.

The chain has TRBV7-9 and TRBJ2-7; tentatively, D is TRBD2 (6 bases). Germline CDR1 and CDR2: SEHNR and FQNEAQ (reference sequence). There are 14 residues in the CDR3. Trimming pared 1 base from V and 4 bases from J, leaving 11 bases between. CDR3: CASSLGDGLYEQYF. Written as DNA, the CDR3 is TGTGCCAGCAGCTTAGGGGACGGACTATACGAGCAGTACTTC.

V and J are TRBV5-6 and TRBJ1-2, with TRBD1 matching over 9 bases. The CDR3 runs 14 residues. Trimming cost V 4 bases and J 4 bases; bases outside gene matches: 5. Germline CDR1 reads SGHDT; CDR2 reads YYEEEE. The CDR3 coding sequence is TGTGCCAGCAGCACTGGGACAGGGCCCTATGGCTACACCTTC. Its translation: CASSTGTGPYGYTF.

The V gene is TRBV5-5, the J gene TRBJ1-1, with TRBD1 matching 10 bases. Germline CDR1 and CDR2: SGHKS and YYEKEE (reference sequence). The trim removed 5 bases at V and 6 bases at J, leaving 13 bases unmatched. CDR3 length equals 16 residues. CDR3 bases: TGTGCCAGCAGGAGGGACAGGGGTCTATTCGAGCCTGAAGCTTTCTTT. Protein sequence: CASRRDRGLFEPEAFF.

This chain joins TRBV4-3 and TRBJ2-7; TRBD1 might be the D (6 bases). The CDR3 covers 15 residues. Germline-derived CDR1 and CDR2 are LGHNA and YSLEER. The V end was cut by 1 base, the J end by 0 bases, with 10 bases between. For the CDR3, the DNA is TGCGCCAGCAGCCAAGGTAGGACAGCCTCCTACGAGCAGTACTTC. Translating gives CASSQGRTASYEQYF.

The chain has TRBV2 and TRBJ2-1; 9 bases fit TRBD2. CDR3 length equals 15 residues. The V gene's germline CDR1 is SNHLY and CDR2 FYNNEI. J was trimmed by 5 bases and V by 3 bases; bases with no gene match: 5. CDR3 amino acids: CASSEAGGLHNEQFF. The CDR3, as DNA: TGTGCCAGCAGTGAGGCGGGGGGGTTACACAATGAGCAGTTCTTC.